The entry below describes one TCR beta chain. Its antigen remains unidentified. A junction boundary mismatches the germline segment, possibly from a read error. The data belong to a study of blood T cells in healthy people across ages. The CDR3 covers 18 residues. CDR1 is SGHTA, CDR2 FQGTGA, per germline. Study-level findings and limits: Diversity of TCR beta per million T cells declined in a roughly linear way with age.

The second PCR ran roughly 6 to 11 cycles with a sample-barcoded 5' primer and J-beta primers. The authors tagged each cDNA molecule using a template-switch adaptor with 12 random nucleotides. Each CDR3 protein gets one entry after TCRdb re-called the 5' RACE reads with MiXCR. The table includes approximately 1.5 million distinct CDR3 sequences, roughly two fifths detected once. The sequence derives from a woman aged 18-29 years in good health. The sample comprised blood. V and J are TRBV7-3 and TRBJ2-2; 9 bases align to TRBD2. CDR3 nucleotide sequence: TGTGCCAGCAGCCTAAACCCGCCTAGCGGGATGGCGGCCGGGGAGATGTTTTTT. Protein sequence: CASSLNPPSGMAAGEMFF.